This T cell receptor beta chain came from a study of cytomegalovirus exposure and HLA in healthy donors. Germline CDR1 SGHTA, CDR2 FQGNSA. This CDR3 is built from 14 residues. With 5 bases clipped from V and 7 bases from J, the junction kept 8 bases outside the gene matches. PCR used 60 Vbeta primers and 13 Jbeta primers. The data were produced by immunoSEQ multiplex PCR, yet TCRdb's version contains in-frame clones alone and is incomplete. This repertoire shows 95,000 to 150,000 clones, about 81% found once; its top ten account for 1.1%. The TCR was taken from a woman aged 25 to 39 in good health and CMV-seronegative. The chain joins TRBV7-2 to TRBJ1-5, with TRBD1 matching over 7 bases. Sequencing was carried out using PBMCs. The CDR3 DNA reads TGTGCCAGCAGCGTTCGACAGGGCGGCCAGCCCCAGCATTTT. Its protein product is CASSVRQGGQPQHF.